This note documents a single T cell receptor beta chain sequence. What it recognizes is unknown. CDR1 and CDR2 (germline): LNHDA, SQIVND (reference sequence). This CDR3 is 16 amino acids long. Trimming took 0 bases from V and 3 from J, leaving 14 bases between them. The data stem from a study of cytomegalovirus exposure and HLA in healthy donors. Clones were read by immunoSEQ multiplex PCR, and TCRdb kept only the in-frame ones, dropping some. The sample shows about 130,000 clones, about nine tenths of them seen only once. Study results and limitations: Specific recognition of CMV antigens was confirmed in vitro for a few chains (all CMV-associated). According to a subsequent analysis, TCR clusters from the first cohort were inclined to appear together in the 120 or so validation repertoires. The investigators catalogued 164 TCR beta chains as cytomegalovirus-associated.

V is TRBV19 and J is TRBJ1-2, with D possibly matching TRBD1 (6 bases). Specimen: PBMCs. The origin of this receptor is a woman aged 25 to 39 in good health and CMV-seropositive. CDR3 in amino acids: CASSIDLTGRYYGYTF. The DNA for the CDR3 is TGTGCCAGTAGTATAGACCTGACAGGACGTTACTATGGCTACACCTTC.